This TCR beta chain was identified during a study of blood T cell repertoires in COVID-19. Across the study: Both acute and convalescent COVID-19 samples were obtained from the United States, Italy and Spain. PBMCs, B-cell-depleted T cells, or T cells were the source of the cDNA or gDNA that made up the material.

Per the original data handling: Reference gene primer amplification yielded estimated nucleated cell counts. Some clones are missing from TCRdb's copy, which holds only in-frame ones; the method was immunoSEQ multiplex PCR. V and J calls and clone size are those listed in that table; D and trimming were worked out from the DNA. The data show about 160,000 clones, roughly 73% seen once. The CDR3 totals 16 residues. J gave up 5 bases and V 5 bases, and 7 bases lay outside the gene matches. Germline V gives CDR1 LNHNV, CDR2 YYDKDF (reference sequence). This TCR derives from a man in his 70s with acute or convalescent COVID-19. The chain uses TRBV15 and TRBJ2-1, with 12 bases fitting TRBD2. The source material was peripheral blood. The CDR3 loop reads CATSRRLAGDHNEQFF. In DNA form, the CDR3 reads TGTGCCACCAGCCGCCGACTAGCGGGGGACCACAATGAGCAGTTCTTC.